This entry is about one TCR beta chain. The data were taken from a study of shared clonotypes between healthy human individuals. Using immunoSEQ multiplex PCR, the repertoire was profiled, and TCRdb retains in-frame clones only, with some absent. The data contain 950,000 to 1,200,000 clones, approximately 80% of them singletons. The CDR3 extends over 16 amino acids. The V and J ends lost 0 bases and 3 bases respectively, with 12 bases between them. Germline V gene sequence: CDR1 KGHSH, CDR2 LQKENI. The sequence derives from a man aged 18 to 29 in good health. Some clones in this sample may be carry-over from other donors' samples. The V and J genes are TRBV18 and TRBJ1-3; no reliable D call. The sample was memory CD4+ T cells from PBMCs. Subset defined: CD45RA-negative fraction. The CDR3 coding sequence is TGTGCCAGCTCACCACCGGCCCGAGGGTATGGAAACACCATATATTTT. As protein: CASSPPARGYGNTIYF. Full variable domain (remainder filled in from reference TRBV18 and TRBJ1-3): NAGVMQNPRHLVRRRGQEARLRCSPMKGHSHVYWYRQLPEEGLKFMVYLQKENIIDESGMPKERFSAEFPKEGPSILRIQQVVRGDSAAYFCASSPPARGYGNTIYFGEGSWLTVV.